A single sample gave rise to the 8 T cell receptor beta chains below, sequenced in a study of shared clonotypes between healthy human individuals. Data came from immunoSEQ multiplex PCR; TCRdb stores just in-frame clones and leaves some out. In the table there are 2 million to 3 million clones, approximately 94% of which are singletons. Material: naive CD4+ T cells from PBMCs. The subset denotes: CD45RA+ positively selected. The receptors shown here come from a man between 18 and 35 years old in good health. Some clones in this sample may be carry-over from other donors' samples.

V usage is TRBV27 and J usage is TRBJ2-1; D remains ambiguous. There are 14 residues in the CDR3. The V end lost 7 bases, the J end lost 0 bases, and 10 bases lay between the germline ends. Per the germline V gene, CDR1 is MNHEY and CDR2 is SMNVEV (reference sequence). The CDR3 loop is CASKNYFSYNEQFF. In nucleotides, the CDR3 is TGTGCCAGCAAAAACTACTTCTCCTACAATGAGCAGTTCTTC.

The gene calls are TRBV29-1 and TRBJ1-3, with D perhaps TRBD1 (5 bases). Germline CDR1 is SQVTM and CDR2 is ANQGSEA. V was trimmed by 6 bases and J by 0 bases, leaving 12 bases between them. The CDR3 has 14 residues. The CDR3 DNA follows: TGCAGCGTGGGCACAGGTAGCTCTGGAAACACCATATATTTT. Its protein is CSVGTGSSGNTIYF.

The CDR3 sequence: CASSVGTYYEQYF. The CDR3 nucleotides read TGTGCCAGCAGCGTCGGGACTTACTACGAGCAGTACTTC. This chain joins TRBV5-4 and TRBJ2-7; D might be TRBD2 (6 bases). This CDR3 region has 13 residues. Germline V gives CDR1 SGHNT, CDR2 YYREEE (reference sequence). V was clipped by 4 bases and J by 3 bases, with 11 bases between them.

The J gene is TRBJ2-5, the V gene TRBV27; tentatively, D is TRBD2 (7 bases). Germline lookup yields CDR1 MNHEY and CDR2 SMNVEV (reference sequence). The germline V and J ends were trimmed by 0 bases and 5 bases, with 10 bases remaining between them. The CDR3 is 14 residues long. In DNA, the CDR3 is TGTGCCAGCAGTTTATCGGGGGGGCGGGAGACCCAGTACTTC. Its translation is CASSLSGGRETQYF.

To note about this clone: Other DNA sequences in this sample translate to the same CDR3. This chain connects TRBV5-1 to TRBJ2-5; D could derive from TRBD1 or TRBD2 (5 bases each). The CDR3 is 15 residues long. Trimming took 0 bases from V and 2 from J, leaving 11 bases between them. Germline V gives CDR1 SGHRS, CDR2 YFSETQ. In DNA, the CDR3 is TGCGCCAGCAGCTTGGCCCGGGGCGGACAAGAGACCCAGTACTTC. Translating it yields CASSLARGGQETQYF.

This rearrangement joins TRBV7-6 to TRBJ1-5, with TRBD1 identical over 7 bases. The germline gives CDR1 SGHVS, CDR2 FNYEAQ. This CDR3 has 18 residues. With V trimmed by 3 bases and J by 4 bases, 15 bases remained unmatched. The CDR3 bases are TGTGCCAGCAGCTTGGTCGCAGGGGGTCCGGCTCCAAATCAGCCCCAGCATTTT. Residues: CASSLVAGGPAPNQPQHF.

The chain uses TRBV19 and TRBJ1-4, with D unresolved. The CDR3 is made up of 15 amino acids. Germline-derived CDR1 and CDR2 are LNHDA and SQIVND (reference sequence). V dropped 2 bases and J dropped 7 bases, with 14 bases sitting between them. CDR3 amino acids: CASSIRSQGGEKLFF. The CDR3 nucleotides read TGTGCCAGTAGTATAAGAAGCCAAGGCGGTGAAAAACTGTTTTTT.

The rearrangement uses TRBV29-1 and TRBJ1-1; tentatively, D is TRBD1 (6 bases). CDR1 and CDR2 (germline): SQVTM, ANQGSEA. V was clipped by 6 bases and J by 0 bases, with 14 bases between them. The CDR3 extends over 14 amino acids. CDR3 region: CSVKTGALNTEAFF. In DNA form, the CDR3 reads TGCAGCGTCAAGACAGGAGCCCTGAACACTGAAGCTTTCTTT.